This T cell receptor (beta chain) derives from a study of regulatory T cells in long-lasting Graves disease (dated by TCRdb to the early 2020s). At the level of the whole study: To count as having persistent Graves' disease, a patient had to have received antithyroid drug treatment for over 5 years with TSH receptor autoantibodies remaining persistently positive. On average, persistent Graves' disease patients in the clinical cohort had been on antithyroid drugs for around ten years. Persistent Graves' disease patients were compared with newly diagnosed Graves' disease patients by peripheral blood TCR sequencing and RNA sequencing. The study was registered as a clinical trial and conducted in China. A total of about 35 samples underwent TCR sequencing: about 13 from persistent and approximately 20 from newly diagnosed Graves' disease patients.

This clonotype has ten or more counts. Its antigen is still unknown. No base quality values were provided; no much bigger clone lies one nucleotide off. General conclusions and limits of the study: Persistent patients shared more public clonotypes among themselves (around 3,000) than newly diagnosed patients did (approximately 970). As a limitation, the authors acknowledged that the small sample size may reduce accuracy. Compared with newly diagnosed patients, persistent Graves' disease patients had lower TCR Shannon entropy and fewer highly expanded clones, which suggests clonal expansion. Sequencing and analysis were restricted to the TCR beta chain. TRBV28, TRBJ1-2 and TRBJ2-5 were preferentially used in persistent disease, while TRBV20-1 and TRBJ2-1 were favored in newly diagnosed disease. Only peripheral blood was studied, because thyroid tissue, the primary lesion, was inaccessible.

The V end loses 0 bases and the J end loses 2 bases, and a stretch of 11 bases separates them. The CDR3 has 15 amino acids, counting the end cysteine and phenylalanine. Of the read, only the CDR3 DNA is kept; its 45 bases are in frame from base 1. CDR1 and CDR2 are drawn from the germline V gene: LGHNA, YNFKEQ. Libraries were constructed by multiplex PCR. TCRdb shows the sequencer as Illumina HiSeq 4000. TCR beta libraries were built with iRepertoire HTBI primers and Arm-PCR amplification of CDR3 regions. Before sequencing, the PCR products went through gel purification. Under the source paper's analysis protocol: A total of 60 to 80 TRBV and 14 TRBJ segments were identified across samples and were used for gene usage analysis of CDR3 amino acid clonotypes. COPE and FqMerger were used to merge filtered high-quality paired reads into contigs. Contigs were aligned with BLAST to IMGT TRBV, TRBD and TRBJ reference genes, and CDR3 was defined per IMGT. Clonotypes above 0.1% frequency were classified as highly expanded clones. Shannon entropy was used to measure repertoire diversity, and the Gini coefficient was used to measure V-J evenness. Public clonotypes were defined as clonotypes shared by more than one individual. The public sequencing data were trimmed at Q25 with fastp and processed into clonotypes with MiXCR by TCRdb, which kept only in-frame beta chains. Each entry is one CDR3 protein sequence, shown with its most common DNA and genes. The V and J calls come from TCRdb's annotation, not from the publication. For this sample there are 350,000 to 500,000 distinct CDR3 sequences; 21% appear just once. The ten largest make up 14% of the sample.

Sample time point, as interpreted from the label and publication: persistent/refractory GD, antithyroid drugs over 5 years with positive TRAb. RNA was extracted from PBMCs in TRIzol for both TCR sequencing and RNA sequencing. The diagnosis of Graves' disease was made according to American Thyroid Association guidelines. Recruitment of patients was carried out at an endocrinology department in Xi'an, China. From each patient, 7.5 to 10 milliliters of peripheral blood was collected into an EDTA anticoagulant tube. Ficoll Paque Plus density gradient separation was used to isolate PBMCs, and no further T cell sorting was performed. An Agilent 2100 Bioanalyzer and agarose gel were used to assess RNA quality, and a NanoDrop 2000 was used to measure RNA concentration.

The receptor chain draws on TRBV4-2 and TRBJ2-7; a weak D assignment points to TRBD2 (6 bases agree). This clonotype originated in a female donor with Graves disease. Source: peripheral blood mononuclear cells (PBMCs), taken when the disease was refractory, from a patient treated with antithyroid drugs. For the CDR3, the sequence is CASSQETGEPYEQYF. The nucleotide sequence is given as TGTGCCAGCAGCCAAGAGACGGGAGAACCCTACGAGCAGTACTTC.